The 15 T cell receptor beta chains presented below share a single source sample, sequenced in a study of blood T cell repertoires in COVID-19. Some clones are missing from TCRdb's copy, which holds only in-frame ones; the method was immunoSEQ multiplex PCR. Among hundreds of thousands of clones, around 85% were seen once, and the ten largest hold around 4.1%. Sequencing was carried out using peripheral blood. These receptors all stem from a woman in her thirties or forties with active or convalescent COVID-19.

This clone was observed a handful of times. The V gene is TRBV6-4, the J gene TRBJ2-2, with 8 nucleotides matching TRBD1. V was pared by 6 bases and J by 7 bases, with 7 bases of the junction left unmatched. Germline CDR1 and CDR2: MRHNA and SNTAGT. The CDR3 sequence is 14 residues long. CDR3 in DNA: TGTGCCAGCAGACAACAGGGGGTGAGCGGGGAGCTGTTTTTT. Protein: CASRQQGVSGELFF.

The genes are TRBV3-1 (or the pseudogene TRBV3-2) and TRBJ2-1; possible D gene TRBD2, 6 bases. The V end lost 6 bases, the J end lost 2 bases, and 8 bases lay between the germline ends. This CDR3 contains 13 residues. Germline V gives CDR1 LGHDT, CDR2 YNNKEL (reference sequence). The CDR3 sequence: CASSTGAYNEQFF. CDR3 bases: TGTGCCAGCAGTACGGGGGCCTACAATGAGCAGTTCTTC.

This chain connects TRBV5-6 to TRBJ1-2; 9 bases line up with TRBD1. From germline, CDR1 is SGHDT and CDR2 YYEEEE. Unmatched junction bases numbered 10, after V lost 4 bases and J lost 9 bases. The CDR3 contains 14 residues. The CDR3 nucleotides are TGTGCCAGCAGCCCCCGAGACAGGGGGATTAGCTACACCTTC. This sequence encodes CASSPRDRGISYTF. The entire variable domain, with the rest obtained from reference TRBV5-6 and TRBJ1-2, is as follows: DAGVTQSPTHLIKTRGQQVTLRCSPKSGHDTVSWYQQALGQGPQFIFQYYEEEERQRGNFPDRFSGHQFPNYSSELNVNALLLGDSALYLCASSPRDRGISYTFGSGTRLTVV.

A few counts support this clone. This chain uses TRBV6-5 with TRBJ1-5; no definite D call. CDR1 and CDR2 (germline): MNHEY, SVGAGI. Trimming shortened V by 2 bases and J by 3 bases, and 5 bases separated the two germline ends. This CDR3 has 13 residues. For the CDR3, the DNA is TGTGCCAGCAGTTACACAGACAATCAGCCCCAGCATTTT. Amino acids: CASSYTDNQPQHF.

The V call is TRBV5-1, the J call TRBJ1-1; D call uncertain. Germline V gene lookup returns CDR1 SGHRS and CDR2 YFSETQ. With 6 bases removed from V and 4 bases from J, the gap between germline ends came to 19 bases. The CDR3 has 15 amino acids. The CDR3 DNA reads TGCGCCAGCACCACGTATAAGGGAGGCGTCACTGAAGCTTTCTTT. Protein: CASTTYKGGVTEAFF.

The chain has TRBV4-1 and TRBJ2-7, with 7 bases identical to TRBD1. Germline V gene lookup returns CDR1 MGHRA and CDR2 YSYEKL. V dropped 4 bases and J dropped 7; count of bases not matched to a gene: 7. This CDR3 has 13 residues. CDR3 coding DNA: TGCGCCAGCAGCCGCGACAGGGCAGGAGAGCAGTACGTC. Its translation: CASSRDRAGEQYV.

The V and J genes are TRBV7-9 and TRBJ2-1, with D possibly being TRBD1 (6 bases). The germline V gene encodes CDR1 SEHNR and CDR2 FQNEAQ (reference sequence). Trimming took 3 bases from V and 5 from J, leaving 14 bases between them. This CDR3 has 15 residues. Written as DNA, the CDR3 is TGTGCCAGCAGCTTCGTTCTGGGGGCCGACAATGAGCAGTTCTTC. It is translated as CASSFVLGADNEQFF. The full variable domain, rest sourced from reference TRBV7-9 and TRBJ2-1, is DTGVSQNPRHKITKRGQNVTFRCDPISEHNRLYWYRQTLGQGPEFLTYFQNEAQLEKSRLLSDRFSAERPKGSFSTLEIQRTEQGDSAMYLCASSFVLGADNEQFFGPGTRLTVL.

The V and J genes are TRBV2 and TRBJ1-5; 7 nucleotides agree with TRBD1. Losses at the gene ends were 4 bases for V and 3 bases for J; bases not matched to a gene: 3. The germline V gene encodes CDR1 SNHLY and CDR2 FYNNEI. CDR3 size: 14 residues. The CDR3 loop is CASSGTGNNQPQHF. DNA for the CDR3: TGTGCCAGCAGTGGGACAGGAAACAATCAGCCCCAGCATTTT.

The CDR3 DNA reads as TGTGCCAGCAGCCAAGCGAGAGGTCAGCCCCAGCATTTT. This encodes CASSQARGQPQHF. This chain links TRBV3-1 (or the pseudogene TRBV3-2) with TRBJ1-5; D is unclear. V lost 1 base, J lost 6 bases, and 7 bases lay in between. This CDR3 has 13 amino acids. Germline V gene lookup returns CDR1 LGHDT and CDR2 YNNKEL (reference sequence).

This chain links TRBV21-1 with TRBJ2-1; the table assigns TRBD2, which was not confirmed against the DNA. TRBV21-1 is labeled a pseudogene. This CDR3 comprises 14 residues. The CDR3 loop is CASSNLLVNNEQFF. The CDR3 nucleotides read TGTGCCAGCAGCAATTTACTGGTGAACAATGAGCAGTTCTTC.

The J gene is TRBJ2-2, the V gene TRBV19; perhaps TRBD2 as D (5 bases). The CDR3 runs 15 residues. The V and J ends lost 4 bases and 2 bases respectively, with 11 bases between them. Germline CDR1 reads LNHDA; CDR2 reads SQIVND (reference sequence). The CDR3 nucleotides read TGTGCCAGTAGTACACCCGGGATTAACACCGGGGAGCTGTTTTTT. It encodes CASSTPGINTGELFF.

The genes are TRBV28 and TRBJ1-4, with TRBD1 matching 7 bases. Germline CDR1 is MDHEN and CDR2 is SYDVKM. The length of the CDR3 is 13 residues. The V gene end was trimmed by 8 bases and the J gene end by 3 bases; junction bases not matched to a gene: 3. The chain's CDR3 is CASLGTANEKLFF. DNA for the CDR3: TGTGCCAGCCTCGGGACAGCTAATGAAAAACTGTTTTTT.

The V gene is TRBV11-3, the J gene TRBJ2-2, with 7 bases that match TRBD1. Trimming removed 3 bases from V and 5 bases from J; junction bases left unmatched: 3. The CDR3 length is 14 residues. The V gene's germline CDR1 is SGHNT and CDR2 YENEEA. As DNA, the CDR3 is TGTGCCAGCAGCTTTGACAGGGCGACCGGGGAGCTGTTTTTT. It is translated as CASSFDRATGELFF.

The chain uses TRBV6-5 and TRBJ1-5; D is possibly TRBD1 (6 bases). The CDR3 extends over 16 amino acids. Germline-derived CDR1 and CDR2 are MNHEY and SVGAGI. V lost 0 bases and J 4 bases, leaving 13 bases between the germline ends. CDR3 residues: CASSYSYRDTNQPQHF. Written as DNA, the CDR3 is TGTGCCAGCAGTTACTCGTATAGGGACACAAATCAGCCCCAGCATTTT.

The chain combines TRBV3-1 (or the pseudogene TRBV3-2) with TRBJ2-3; tentatively, D is TRBD1 (5 bases). This CDR3 comprises 15 residues. Germline V CDR1 and CDR2: LGHDT, YNNKEL (reference sequence). With 6 bases removed from V and 1 base from J, the gap between germline ends came to 14 bases. In DNA form, the CDR3 reads TGTGCCAGCAGACGTCAACAGGCGGGCACAGATACGCAGTATTTT. Protein: CASRRQQAGTDTQYF.